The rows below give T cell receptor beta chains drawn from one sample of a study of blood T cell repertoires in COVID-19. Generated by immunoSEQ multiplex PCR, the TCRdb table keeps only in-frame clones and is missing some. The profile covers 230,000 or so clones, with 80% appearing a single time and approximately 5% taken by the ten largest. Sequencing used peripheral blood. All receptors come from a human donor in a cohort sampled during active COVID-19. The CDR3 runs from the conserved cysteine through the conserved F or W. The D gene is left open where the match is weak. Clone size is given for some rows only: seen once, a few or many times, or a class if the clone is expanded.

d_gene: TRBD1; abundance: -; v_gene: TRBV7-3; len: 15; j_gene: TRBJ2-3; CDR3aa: CASSSGQSLGNTQYF; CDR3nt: TGTGCCAGCAGCTCGGGACAGTCATTAGGGAATACGCAGTATTTT
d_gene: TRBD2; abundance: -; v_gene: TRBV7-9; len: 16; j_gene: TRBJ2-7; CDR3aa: CASSLSGTSVFHEQYF; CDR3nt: TGTGCCAGCAGCTTGTCCGGGACTAGCGTATTCCACGAGCAGTACTTC
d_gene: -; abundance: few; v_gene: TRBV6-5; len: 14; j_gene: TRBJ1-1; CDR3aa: CASSQGQRNTEAFF; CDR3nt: TGTGCCAGCAGTCAGGGACAAAGGAACACTGAAGCTTTCTTT
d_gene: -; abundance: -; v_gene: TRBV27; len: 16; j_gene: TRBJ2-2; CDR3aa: CASTLFGSGNTGELFF; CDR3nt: TGTGCCAGCACCCTCTTTGGTAGCGGGAACACCGGGGAGCTGTTTTTT
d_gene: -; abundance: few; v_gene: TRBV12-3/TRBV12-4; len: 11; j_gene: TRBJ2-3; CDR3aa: CASSFAYTQYF; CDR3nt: TGTGCCAGCAGTTTTGCGTATACGCAGTATTTT
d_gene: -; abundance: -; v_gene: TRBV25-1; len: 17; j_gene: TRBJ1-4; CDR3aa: CASSEPPTSATNEKLFF; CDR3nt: TGTGCCAGCAGTGAACCCCCCACTAGCGCAACTAATGAAAAACTGTTTTTT
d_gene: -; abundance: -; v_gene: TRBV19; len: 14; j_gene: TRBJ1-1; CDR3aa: CASSIQGFGTEAFF; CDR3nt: TGTGCCAGTAGTATACAGGGGTTCGGGACTGAAGCTTTCTTT
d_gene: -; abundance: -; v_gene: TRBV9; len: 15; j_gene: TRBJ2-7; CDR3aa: CASSAQITGTREQYF; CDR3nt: TGTGCCAGCAGCGCCCAAATTACAGGGACGCGAGAGCAGTACTTC
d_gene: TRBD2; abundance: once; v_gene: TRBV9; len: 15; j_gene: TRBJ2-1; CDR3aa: CASSVGLAENNEQFF; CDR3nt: TGTGCCAGCAGCGTAGGACTAGCGGAGAACAATGAGCAGTTCTTC
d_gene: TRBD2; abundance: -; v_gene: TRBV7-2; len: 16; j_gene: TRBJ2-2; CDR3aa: CASSLGAGGGTGELFF; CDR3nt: TGTGCCAGCAGCTTAGGAGCGGGAGGGGGAACCGGGGAGCTGTTTTTT
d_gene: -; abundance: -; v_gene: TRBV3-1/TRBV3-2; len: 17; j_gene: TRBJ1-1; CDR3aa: CASSQDTLTGLNTEAFF; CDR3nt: TGTGCCAGCAGCCAAGATACGTTGACAGGCTTGAACACTGAAGCTTTCTTT
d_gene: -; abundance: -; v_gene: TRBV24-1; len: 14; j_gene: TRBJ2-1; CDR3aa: CATSTEVPYNEQFF; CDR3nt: TGTGCCACCTCTACCGAGGTCCCCTACAATGAGCAGTTCTTC
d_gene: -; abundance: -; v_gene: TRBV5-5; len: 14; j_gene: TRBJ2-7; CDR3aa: CASSFEGMWYEQYF; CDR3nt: TGTGCCAGCAGCTTTGAGGGAATGTGGTACGAGCAGTACTTC
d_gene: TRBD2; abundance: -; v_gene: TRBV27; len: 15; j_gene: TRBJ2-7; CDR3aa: CASSFLAGSTYEQYF; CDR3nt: TGTGCCAGCAGTTTCCTAGCGGGCTCCACCTACGAGCAGTACTTC
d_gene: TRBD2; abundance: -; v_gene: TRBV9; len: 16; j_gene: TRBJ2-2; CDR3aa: CASSLRLAANTGELFF; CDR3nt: TGTGCCAGCAGCCTCAGACTAGCGGCGAACACCGGGGAGCTGTTTTTT
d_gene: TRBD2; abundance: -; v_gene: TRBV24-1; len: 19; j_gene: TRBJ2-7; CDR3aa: CATSDLPQSGRALSYEQYF; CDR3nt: TGTGCCACCAGTGATTTGCCTCAGAGCGGGAGGGCCCTCTCCTACGAGCAGTACTTC
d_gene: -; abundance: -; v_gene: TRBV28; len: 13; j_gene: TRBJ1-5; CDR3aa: CASTPEGVQPQHF; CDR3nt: TGTGCCAGCACGCCCGAAGGGGTTCAGCCCCAGCATTTT
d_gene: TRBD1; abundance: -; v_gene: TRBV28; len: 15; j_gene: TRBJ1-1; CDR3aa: CASSIPGTGRTEAFF; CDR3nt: TGTGCCAGCAGTATACCCGGGACAGGGCGTACTGAAGCTTTCTTT
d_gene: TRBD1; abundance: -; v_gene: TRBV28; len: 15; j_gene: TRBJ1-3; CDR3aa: CASSSSGTGGNTIYF; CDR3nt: TGTGCCAGCAGTTCATCCGGGACAGGGGGCAACACCATATATTTT
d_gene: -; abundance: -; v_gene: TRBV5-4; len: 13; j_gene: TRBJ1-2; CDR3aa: CASSFGQLYGYTF; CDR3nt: TGTGCCAGCAGCTTTGGGCAGCTCTATGGCTACACCTTC
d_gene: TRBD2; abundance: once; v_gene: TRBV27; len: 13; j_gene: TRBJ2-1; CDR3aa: CASIHLVTREGFF; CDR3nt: TGTGCCAGCATTCATCTCGTCACCCGGGAGGGGTTCTTC
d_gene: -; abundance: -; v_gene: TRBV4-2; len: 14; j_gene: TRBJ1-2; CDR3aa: CASSQAFGDYGYTF; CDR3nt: TGTGCCAGCAGCCAAGCGTTCGGGGACTATGGCTACACCTTC
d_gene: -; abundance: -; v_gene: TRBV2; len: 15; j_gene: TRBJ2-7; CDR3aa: CASSDMEVSSYEQYF; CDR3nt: TGTGCCAGCAGTGATATGGAGGTTAGCTCCTACGAGCAGTACTTC
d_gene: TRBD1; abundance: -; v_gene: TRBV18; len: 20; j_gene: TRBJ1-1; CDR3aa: CASSPRIQYSRDSWDTEAFF; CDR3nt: TGTGCCAGCTCACCAAGGATACAATACTCCCGGGACAGCTGGGACACTGAAGCTTTCTTT
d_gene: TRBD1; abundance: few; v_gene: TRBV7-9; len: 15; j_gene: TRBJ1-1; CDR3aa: CASRPHRGQNTEAFF; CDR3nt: TGTGCCAGCAGACCACACAGGGGGCAGAACACTGAAGCTTTCTTT
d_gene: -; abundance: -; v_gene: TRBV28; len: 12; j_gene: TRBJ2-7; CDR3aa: CASSYRVREQYF; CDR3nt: TGTGCCAGCAGTTACAGGGTGCGGGAGCAGTACTTC
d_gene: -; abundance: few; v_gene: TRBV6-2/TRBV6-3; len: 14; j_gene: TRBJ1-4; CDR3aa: CASSSLGRGEKLFF; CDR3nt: TGTGCCAGCAGTTCCTTAGGTCGGGGTGAAAAACTGTTTTTT
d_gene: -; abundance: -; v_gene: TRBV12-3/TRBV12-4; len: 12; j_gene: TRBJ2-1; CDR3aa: CASPGFYNEQFF; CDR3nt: TGTGCCAGCCCGGGTTTCTACAATGAGCAGTTCTTC
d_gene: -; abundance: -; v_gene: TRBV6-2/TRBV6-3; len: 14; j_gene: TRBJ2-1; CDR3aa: CASSYLGPYNEQFF; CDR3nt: TGTGCCAGCAGTTACTTGGGGCCCTACAATGAGCAGTTCTTC
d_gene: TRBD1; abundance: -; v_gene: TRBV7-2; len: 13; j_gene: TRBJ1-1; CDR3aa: CASSSTGVTEAFF; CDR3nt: TGTGCCAGCAGCTCTACAGGGGTCACTGAAGCTTTCTTT
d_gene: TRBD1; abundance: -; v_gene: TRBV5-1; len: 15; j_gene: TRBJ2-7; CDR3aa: CASSLPGGQVDEQYF; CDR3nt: TGCGCCAGCAGCTTACCCGGGGGACAGGTCGACGAGCAGTACTTC
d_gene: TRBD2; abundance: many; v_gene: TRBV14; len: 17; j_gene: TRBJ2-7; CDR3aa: CASSRGTSGRLAYEQYF; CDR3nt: TGTGCCAGCAGCCGAGGGACTAGCGGGAGGCTAGCCTACGAGCAGTACTTC
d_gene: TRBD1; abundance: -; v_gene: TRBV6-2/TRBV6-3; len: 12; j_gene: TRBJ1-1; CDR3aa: CASSQRQGKAFF; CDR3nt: TGTGCCAGCAGCCAAAGACAGGGGAAAGCTTTCTTT
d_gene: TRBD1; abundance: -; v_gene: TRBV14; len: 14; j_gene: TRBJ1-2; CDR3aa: CASSPWTGNYGYTF; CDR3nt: TGTGCCAGCAGCCCTTGGACAGGGAACTATGGCTACACCTTC
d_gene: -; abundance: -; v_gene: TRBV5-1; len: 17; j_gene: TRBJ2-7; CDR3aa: CASSLAAQRLTTYEQYF; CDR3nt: TGCGCCAGCAGCTTGGCCGCGCAGCGGCTAACTACCTACGAGCAGTACTTC
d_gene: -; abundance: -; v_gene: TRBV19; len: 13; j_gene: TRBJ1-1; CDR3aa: CATADSLNTEAFF; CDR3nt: TGTGCCACCGCGGACAGCCTCAACACTGAAGCTTTCTTT
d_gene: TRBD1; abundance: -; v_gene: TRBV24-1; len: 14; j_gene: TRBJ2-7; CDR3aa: CATSDLRQGNEQYF; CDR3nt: TGTGCCACCAGTGATTTGAGACAGGGAAACGAGCAGTACTTC
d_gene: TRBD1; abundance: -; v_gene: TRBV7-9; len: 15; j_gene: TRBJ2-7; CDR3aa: CASSLDRATGDEQYF; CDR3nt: TGTGCCAGCAGCTTAGATCGTGCGACAGGGGACGAGCAGTACTTC
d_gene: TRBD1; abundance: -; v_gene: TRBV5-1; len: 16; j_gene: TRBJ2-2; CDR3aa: CASARTGGFDTGELFF; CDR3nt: TGCGCCAGCGCAAGGACAGGGGGGTTCGACACCGGGGAGCTGTTTTTT
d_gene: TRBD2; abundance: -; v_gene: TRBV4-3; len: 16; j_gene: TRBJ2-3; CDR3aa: CASSPETSGTTDTQYF; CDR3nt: TGCGCCAGCAGCCCAGAGACTAGCGGGACCACAGATACGCAGTATTTT
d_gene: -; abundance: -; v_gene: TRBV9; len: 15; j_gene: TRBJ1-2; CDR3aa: CASSVAPRTDYGYTF; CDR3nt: TGTGCCAGCAGCGTAGCCCCCCGGACAGACTATGGCTACACCTTC
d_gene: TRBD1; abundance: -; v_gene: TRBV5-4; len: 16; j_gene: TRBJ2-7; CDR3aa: CASSSSGTGGHYEQYF; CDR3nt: TGTGCCAGCAGCTCCTCCGGGACAGGGGGTCACTACGAGCAGTACTTC
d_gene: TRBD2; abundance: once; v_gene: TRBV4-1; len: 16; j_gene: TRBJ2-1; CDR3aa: CASSQDQREGIGEQFF; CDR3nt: TGCGCCAGCAGCCAAGATCAGCGGGAGGGCATCGGTGAGCAGTTCTTC
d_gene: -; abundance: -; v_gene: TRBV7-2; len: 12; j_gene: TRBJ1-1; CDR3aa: CASGGGETEAFF; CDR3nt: TGTGCCAGCGGGGGGGGAGAAACTGAAGCTTTCTTT
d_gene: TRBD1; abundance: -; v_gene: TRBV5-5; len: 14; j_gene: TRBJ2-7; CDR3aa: CASSARDRGYEQYF; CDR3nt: TGTGCCAGCAGCGCCCGGGACAGGGGCTACGAGCAGTACTTC
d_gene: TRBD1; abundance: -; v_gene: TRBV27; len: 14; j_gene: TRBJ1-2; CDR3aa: CASRTGGANYGYTF; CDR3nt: TGTGCCAGCAGGACAGGGGGCGCAAACTATGGCTACACCTTC
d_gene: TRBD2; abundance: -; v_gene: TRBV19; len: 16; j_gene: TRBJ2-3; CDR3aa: CASSFTTSGRPDTQYF; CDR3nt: TGTGCCAGTAGTTTCACAACTAGCGGGAGACCAGATACGCAGTATTTT
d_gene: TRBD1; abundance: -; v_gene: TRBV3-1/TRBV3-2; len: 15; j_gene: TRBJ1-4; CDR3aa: CASSTWTGLNEKLFF; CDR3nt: TGTGCCAGCAGCACCTGGACAGGCCTTAATGAAAAACTGTTTTTT
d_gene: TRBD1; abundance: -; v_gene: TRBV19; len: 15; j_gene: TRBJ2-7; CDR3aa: CASSTRGQGSYEQYF; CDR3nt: TGTGCCAGTAGTACTAGGGGACAGGGGTCGTACGAGCAGTACTTC
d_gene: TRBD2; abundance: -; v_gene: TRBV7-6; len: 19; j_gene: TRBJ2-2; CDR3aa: CASSLRSASGSWGPGELFF; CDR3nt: TGTGCCAGCAGCTTACGAAGTGCTAGCGGGAGCTGGGGGCCCGGGGAGCTGTTTTTT
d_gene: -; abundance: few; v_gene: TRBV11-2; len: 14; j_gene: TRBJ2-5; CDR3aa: CASSLDRVQETQYF; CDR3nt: TGTGCCAGCAGCTTAGACAGGGTCCAAGAGACCCAGTACTTC
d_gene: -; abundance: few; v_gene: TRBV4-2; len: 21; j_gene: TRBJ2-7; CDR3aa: CASSQRGLSGASLPLSYEQYF; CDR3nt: TGTGCCAGCAGCCAACGAGGATTGTCAGGGGCTTCACTCCCCCTTTCCTACGAGCAGTACTTC
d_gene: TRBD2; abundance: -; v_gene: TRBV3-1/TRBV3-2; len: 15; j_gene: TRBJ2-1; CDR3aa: CASSRTSGAPDEQFF; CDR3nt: TGTGCCAGCAGCCGAACTAGCGGGGCCCCCGATGAGCAGTTCTTC
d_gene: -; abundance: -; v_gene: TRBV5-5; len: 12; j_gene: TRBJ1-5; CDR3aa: CASSLSDQPQHF; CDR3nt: TGTGCCAGCAGCTTGAGCGATCAGCCCCAGCATTTT
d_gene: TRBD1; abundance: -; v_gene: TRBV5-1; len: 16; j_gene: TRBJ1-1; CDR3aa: CASSAALQGRSTEAFF; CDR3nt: TGCGCCAGCAGCGCAGCCTTACAGGGGAGGTCGACTGAAGCTTTCTTT
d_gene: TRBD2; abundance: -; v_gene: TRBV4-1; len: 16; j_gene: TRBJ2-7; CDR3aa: CASSRTSGRYPNEQYF; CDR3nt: TGCGCCAGCAGCAGGACTAGCGGGAGATACCCGAACGAGCAGTACTTC
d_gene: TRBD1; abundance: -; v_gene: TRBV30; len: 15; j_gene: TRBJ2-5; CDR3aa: CAWSPGQGGQETQYF; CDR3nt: TGTGCCTGGAGCCCAGGACAGGGGGGGCAAGAGACCCAGTACTTC